The 3 T cell receptor beta chains presented below share a single source sample, sequenced in a study of T cell responses to AZD1222 COVID-19 vaccine. Sequenced by immunoSEQ multiplex PCR; TCRdb stores in-frame clones only, minus some. In the table there are about 86,000 clones, roughly 90% of which are singletons. Sequencing was performed on peripheral blood, taken on day 0 of AZD1222 vaccination. The receptors shown here come from an adult in good health.

The chain carries TRBV24-1 and TRBJ2-1; D is unresolved. V was shortened by 4 bases and J by 0 bases, with 9 bases between the two germline ends. The CDR3 length is 15 residues. Germline CDR1 is KGHDR and CDR2 is SFDVKD. The CDR3 nucleotides are TGTGCCACCAGTGAGACAAGGGTCTCCTACAATGAGCAGTTCTTC. Its protein is CATSETRVSYNEQFF.

In regard to this clone: The junction and the germline gene differ at one end; a read error may be behind it. V gene TRBV7-3 combines with J gene TRBJ2-5; TRBD2 agrees at 12 bases. Germline loops: CDR1 SGHTA, CDR2 FQGTGA. The CDR3 length is 12 residues. In DNA form, the CDR3 reads TGTGCCAGCAGGACGACTAGCGGGAGCTTGCACTTC. Protein product: CASRTTSGSLHF.

The V and J genes are TRBV9 and TRBJ2-5; D is undetermined. Germline V gene sequence: CDR1 SGDLS, CDR2 YYNGEE. V dropped 2 bases and J dropped 0 bases, with 5 bases sitting between them. The CDR3 runs to 13 residues. CDR3 bases: TGTGCCAGCAGCGTTGGGGACCAAGAGACCCAGTACTTC. Translating it yields CASSVGDQETQYF.